A single T cell receptor beta chain is shown here with its context. This clone's antigen is unknown. The sample holds no much larger clone one base away, and base qualities are not on file. Libraries were constructed by 5' RACE. These reads were obtained on an Illumina HiSeq 2000. Template switching introduced a universal primer binding site; the final cDNA contained a unique molecular identifier, enabling accurate counting of TCR cDNA molecules. Specific primers in the conserved constant-segment region were used to synthesize first-strand cDNA for the TCR alpha and beta chains. Each cDNA library was double barcoded, with a SMART-Mk sample barcode plus Illumina barcodes, to control for contamination. TruSeq adapter sequences along with Illumina sample barcodes were introduced in two successive PCR steps. Sequencing of the TCR alpha and beta cDNA libraries was done on the Illumina HiSeq platform using custom primers. The authors' pipeline ran thus. Unique molecular identifiers were extracted from raw reads with MiGEC, and CDR3 positions were determined with MiXCR. For each individual, recombination models were inferred using an EM algorithm with the repgenHMM and IGoR tools. The analysis of shared clonotypes was done with the tcR package in R, with sharing normalized by the product of cloneset sizes. To study raw recombination without the effects of thymic and clonal selection, out-of-frame nonproductive sequences were analyzed. TCRdb handled the public reads itself, with Q25 trimming in fastp and clone calling in MiXCR, and kept productive beta chains. Each entry is one CDR3 protein sequence, shown with its most common DNA and genes. These V and J calls rely on TCRdb rather than the paper's analysis. The sample table contains 750,000 to 950,000 distinct CDR3 sequences; only one count was recorded for 9% to 15% of them. The ten largest account for 1.5% to 2% of the sample.

The data were obtained in a study of identical twins listed by TCRdb under 2016. As for the study more broadly: TCR alpha and beta repertoires from monozygotic twins, unrelated adults of various ages and cord blood were deep-sequenced to test whether fetal clonotypes persist. Replicate twin experiments were performed at different times using different library preparation protocols to rule out contamination. Summary of the overall study and its limitations: A weaker excess of twin sharing was found in beta out-of-frame sequences because the signal-to-noise ratio was lowered by fewer shared sequences. In monozygotic twins, out-of-frame TCR alpha sharing was systematically underestimated by recombination models, although the models agreed with sharing between unrelated individuals. Fewer insertions were carried by abundant cord blood beta clonotypes, a similar but weaker trend appeared in young adult naive repertoires, and no such trend appeared in memory repertoires. Zero-insertion analyses could be partly confounded by invariant T cells such as MAIT and iNKT, though diverse VJ usage argued against such confounding for most clonotypes. Because the same donors could not be followed over many years, the conclusions relied on cross-sectional statistical analysis. Compared with coincidental sharing between unrelated individuals, out-of-frame TCR alpha sequences shared between twins showed an excess of sequences with low generation probability.

Germline trimming amounts to 6 bases on V and 6 bases on J, with 1 as the count of junction bases outside the gene matches. Including cysteine and phenylalanine, the CDR3 has 11 amino acids. Just CDR3 DNA is preserved here, 33 bases in frame from base 1. All donors were healthy Caucasians. Three pairs of female monozygotic twins, all aged 18 to 29 years, were included in the twin cohort. Peripheral blood mononuclear cells were the source from which RNA for the TCR libraries was isolated. This sample also appeared in a second study, on yellow fever vaccine responses in identical twins. The second study's paper adds: The authors reported that the T cell response to vaccination in identical twins appeared partly convergent and partly personalized. In identical twins, the study followed T cell clones that responded to the vaccine with precision.

Sequencing used PBMCs. This receptor was obtained from a woman aged 18 to 35 in good health. This chain joins TRBV12-3 or TRBV12-4 to TRBJ2-7; 8 bases in the middle match TRBD1. The CDR3 is CASRQGGEQYF. The DNA sequence reads TGTGCCAGCAGACAGGGGGGCGAGCAGTACTTC.